The clone carrying this T cell receptor beta chain was counted many times. Its antigen remains unidentified. Quantitative barcoded 5'-RACE was used to prepare TCR beta libraries. TCRdb passed the 5' RACE reads through MiXCR, listing each CDR3 protein once. The table lists more than 400,000 distinct CDR3 sequences, 5.3% of them singletons. The data originate from a study of CD8 T cells in ankylosing spondylitis. Regarding the study as a whole: Within ankylosing spondylitis blood, a TCR beta motif made up of several highly homologous variants appeared to be characteristic. Disease-linked clones, CD8+, were relatively rare in peripheral blood.

CDR3 size: 14 residues. The germline CDR1 and CDR2 sequences are SGHTA and FQGNSA. V was shortened by 5 bases and J by 1 base, with 10 bases between the two germline ends. This clonotype originated in a male donor with ankylosing spondylitis. This chain joins TRBV7-2 and TRBJ2-3, with a tentative D call TRBD1 (5 bases). Sequencing used blood, either unsorted or a sorted T cell fraction (not recorded which). Written as DNA, the CDR3 is TGTGCCAGCAGCCCCGGACACGGCACAGATACGCAGTATTTT. The encoded protein is CASSPGHGTDTQYF. The variable domain in full, completed from reference TRBV7-2 and TRBJ2-3, reads GAGVSQSPSNKVTEKGKDVELRCDPISGHTALYWYRQSLGQGLEFLIYFQGNSAPDKSGLPSDRFSAERTGGSVSTLTIQRTQQEDSAVYLCASSPGHGTDTQYFGPGTRLTVL.